Included here is one T cell receptor (beta chain) sequence, with context. Its antigen remains unidentified. The entry originates in a study of siplizumab effects on memory and regulatory T cells. Findings and limits, study-wide: Reactions containing siplizumab showed mappable alloreactive CD4+ clones averaging approximately 74% Treg-derived, versus 25% to 30% in controls.

The V gene's germline CDR1 is SGHRS and CDR2 YFSETQ. V was pared by 3 bases and J by 8 bases, with 9 bases between. The CDR3 contains 12 residues. Per sample, roughly 10^5 TCR templates underwent assay. Profiling relied on immunoSEQ multiplex PCR, and the TCRdb table lists in-frame clones only, not all of them. In the table there are around 95,000 clones, less than 95% of which are singletons. J is TRBJ1-3 and V is TRBV5-1; no firm D call. Material: non-Treg CD4+ T cells sorted from blood. This receptor was identified in a human donor in good health. Here the CDR3 DNA reads TGCGCCAGCAGCTCCTCCCCCGACACCATATATTTT. Residues: CASSSSPDTIYF.